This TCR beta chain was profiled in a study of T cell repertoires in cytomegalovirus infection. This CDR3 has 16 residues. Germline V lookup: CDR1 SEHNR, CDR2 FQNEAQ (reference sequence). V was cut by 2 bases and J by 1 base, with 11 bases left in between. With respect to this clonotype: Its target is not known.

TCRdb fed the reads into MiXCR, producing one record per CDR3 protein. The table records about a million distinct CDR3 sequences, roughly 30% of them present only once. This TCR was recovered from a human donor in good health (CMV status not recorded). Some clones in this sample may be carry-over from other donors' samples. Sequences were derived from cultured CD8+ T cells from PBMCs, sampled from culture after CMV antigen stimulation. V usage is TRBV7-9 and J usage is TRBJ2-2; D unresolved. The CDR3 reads CASSLRAAVNTGELFF. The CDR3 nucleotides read TGTGCCAGCAGCTTAAGGGCAGCAGTGAACACCGGGGAGCTGTTTTTT.